One and the same sample provided the 26 T cell receptor beta chains below, sequenced in a study of early T cells in non-severe SARS-CoV-2 infection. TCRdb re-called the 5' RACE reads through MiXCR, storing one row per CDR3 protein. The table includes roughly 75,000 distinct CDR3 sequences, approximately 15% detected once. Specimen: whole blood. These receptors all come from an adult who was a healthcare worker with PCR-confirmed SARS-CoV-2 infection or an uninfected control (not recorded which).

This clonotype was recorded a few times. The rearrangement links TRBV9 to TRBJ2-1, with 9 bases identical to TRBD2. V was clipped by 2 bases and J by 9 bases; unmatched bases: 9. CDR1 SGDLS and CDR2 YYNGEE come from the germline V gene. The CDR3 totals 15 residues. The CDR3 loop is CASSVLAGGAGEQFF. CDR3 DNA sequence: TGTGCCAGCAGCGTTCTGGCGGGGGGGGCAGGTGAGCAGTTCTTC.

A few counts support this clonotype. The V and J genes are TRBV27 and TRBJ1-5; 8 bases are a match to TRBD1. Germline V gene lookup returns CDR1 MNHEY and CDR2 SMNVEV (reference sequence). The V segment lost 7 bases and the J segment 10 bases; nucleotides outside the gene matches: 15. The CDR3 length is 15 residues. CDR3 bases: TGTGCCAGCACCTTGGACAGGGAAGGGGTTGTACCCCAGCATTTT. Protein sequence: CASTLDREGVVPQHF.

This chain connects TRBV2 to TRBJ1-1, with a tentative D call TRBD1 (5 bases). The length of the CDR3 is 14 residues. The V end was cut by 6 bases, the J end by 4 bases, with 15 bases between. Looked up from germline, CDR1 is SNHLY and CDR2 is FYNNEI. The CDR3 bases are TGTGCCAGCAGATGGGGCGGGTTTCGCACTGAAGCTTTCTTT. This translates into CASRWGGFRTEAFF.

V gene TRBV18 combines with J gene TRBJ2-7, with TRBD1 matching 11 bases. Germline values: CDR1 KGHSH, CDR2 LQKENI. V shed 1 base, J shed 5 bases, and the junction held 7 bases outside the gene matches. The CDR3 runs to 16 residues. The CDR3 protein is CASSPLRTGGFDEQYF. Here the CDR3 DNA reads TGTGCCAGCTCACCACTTAGGACAGGGGGCTTCGACGAGCAGTACTTC.

In its sample, this clonotype was seen many times. The gene calls are TRBV20-1 and TRBJ2-4; 10 bases are a match to TRBD2. V trimming: 0 bases; J trimming: 7 bases; junction bases outside the gene matches: 6. Germline V gene data show CDR1 as DFQATT and CDR2 as SNEGSKA (reference sequence). CDR3 length: 15 amino acids. CDR3 in DNA: TGCAGTGCTAGAGACGTGGCTAGCGGGAGCAACATTCAGTACTTC. Residues: CSARDVASGSNIQYF.

This clonotype has only a few counts. The chain has TRBV11-2 and TRBJ2-5; weak D call: TRBD2 (5 bases). The germline CDR1 and CDR2 sequences are SGHAT and FQNNGV. The CDR3 loop spans 14 amino acids. V gave up 5 bases and J gave up 6 bases, with 16 bases separating them. CDR3 nucleotides: TGTGCCAGCAGCCCCCAGAGGGTAGGAAAGACCCAGTACTTC. It yields the protein CASSPQRVGKTQYF. Filled out from reference TRBV11-2 and TRBJ2-5, the complete variable domain reads EAGVAQSPRYKIIEKRQSVAFWCNPISGHATLYWYQQILGQGPKLLIQFQNNGVVDDSQLPKDRFSAERLKGVDSTLKIQPAKLEDSAVYLCASSPQRVGKTQYFGPGTRLLVL.

This chain connects TRBV7-9 to TRBJ1-3, with 7 bases lining up with TRBD1. The CDR3 runs to 15 residues. Per the germline V gene, CDR1 is SEHNR and CDR2 is FQNEAQ (reference sequence). Unmatched junction bases numbered 5, after V lost 3 bases and J lost 3 bases. CDR3: CASSLGGTVGNTIYF. In nucleotides, the CDR3 is TGTGCCAGCAGCTTGGGGGGGACAGTTGGAAACACCATATATTTT. The full variable domain, its missing parts supplied by reference TRBV7-9 and TRBJ1-3, is DTGVSQNPRHKITKRGQNVTFRCDPISEHNRLYWYRQTLGQGPEFLTYFQNEAQLEKSRLLSDRFSAERPKGSFSTLEIQRTEQGDSAMYLCASSLGGTVGNTIYFGEGSWLTVV.

As for this clonotype: This may stem from a read error, because a much larger clone lies one nucleotide away. V and J are TRBV5-5 and TRBJ2-1; 12 bases map to TRBD2. V shed 0 bases and J 8 bases; nucleotides not matched to a gene: 9. The CDR3 spans 17 residues. Germline CDR1 SGHKS, CDR2 YYEKEE (reference sequence). CDR3 nucleotide sequence: TGTGCCAGCAGCTTGGAACTAGCGGGGGGCCCTTACGATGAGCAGTTCTTC. This encodes CASSLELAGGPYDEQFF.

The chain's CDR3 is CASSVELGAGDTQYF. CDR3 nucleotides: TGTGCCAGCAGCGTAGAGTTGGGGGCGGGAGATACGCAGTATTTT. J is TRBJ2-3 and V is TRBV9; a possible D gene is TRBD1 (6 bases). Germline assignment: CDR1 SGDLS and CDR2 YYNGEE. The CDR3 sequence is 15 residues long. V was trimmed by 0 bases and J by 5 bases, leaving 13 bases between them. The full variable domain, with the rest looked up from reference TRBV9 and TRBJ2-3, is DSGVTQTPKHLITATGQRVTLRCSPRSGDLSVYWYQQSLDQGLQFLIQYYNGEERAKGNILERFSAQQFPDLHSELNLSSLELGDSALYFCASSVELGAGDTQYFGPGTRLTVL.

V and J are TRBV12-3 or TRBV12-4 and TRBJ1-6; D is ambiguous. Trimming removed 6 bases from V and 7 bases from J, with 4 bases in between. CDR3 length: 11 residues. The CDR3 nucleotides read TGTGCCAGCAGCGGAAATTCACCCCTCCACTTT. Residues: CASSGNSPLHF.

This clonotype was counted a few times. V is TRBV7-9 and J is TRBJ2-3; D is possibly TRBD2 (5 bases). The CDR3 totals 17 residues. Between the trimmed V and J ends, which lost 5 bases and 4 bases, there was a span of 22 bases. Germline values: CDR1 SEHNR, CDR2 FQNEAQ (reference sequence). Here the CDR3 reads CASSTSLGAAGSDTQYF. CDR3 nucleotide sequence: TGTGCCAGCAGCACTAGTTTAGGAGCAGCCGGGTCAGATACGCAGTATTTT.

This clonotype has a handful of counts. The chain has TRBV29-1 and TRBJ1-2; tentative D call: TRBD1 (5 bases). This CDR3 is 14 amino acids long. With 1 base removed from V and 2 bases from J, the gap between germline ends came to 11 bases. CDR1 is SQVTM and CDR2 is ANQGSEA in the germline V gene. The CDR3 loop is CSVEGGDPNYGYTF. DNA for the CDR3: TGCAGCGTTGAAGGGGGGGATCCCAACTATGGCTACACCTTC.

Only a few counts were recorded for this clonotype. For the CDR3, the DNA is TGTGCCAGCAGCCACCTGGACACCTTCATGGGCTATGGCTACACCTTC. Translating it yields CASSHLDTFMGYGYTF. The chain combines TRBV3-1 with TRBJ1-2, with D perhaps matching TRBD1 (5 bases). Looked up from germline, CDR1 is LGHDT and CDR2 is YNNKEL (reference sequence). Trimming cost V 3 bases and J 4 bases, with 18 bases left between them. The CDR3 length is 16 residues.

The V gene is TRBV28, the J gene TRBJ1-4; 7 bases agree with TRBD1. Germline V gene data show CDR1 as MDHEN and CDR2 as SYDVKM. The CDR3 contains 14 residues. V shed 6 bases and J 8 bases; nucleotides not matched to a gene: 9. The chain's CDR3 is CASSYDRVVEKLFF. The CDR3 nucleotides read TGTGCCAGCAGCTACGACAGGGTGGTAGAAAAACTGTTTTTT. Drawing the rest from reference TRBV28 and TRBJ1-4, the complete variable domain is DVKVTQSSRYLVKRTGEKVFLECVQDMDHENMFWYRQDPGLGLRLIYFSYDVKMKEKGDIPEGYSVSREKKERFSLILESASTNQTSMYLCASSYDRVVEKLFFGSGTQLSVL.

This chain connects TRBV28 to TRBJ2-7, with D tentatively TRBD2 (5 bases). Germline CDR1 reads MDHEN; CDR2 reads SYDVKM. The CDR3 is 12 amino acids. This chain's CDR3 is CVSGKGSGEQYF. As DNA, the CDR3 is TGTGTCTCGGGGAAGGGTTCAGGCGAGCAGTACTTC. Filled out from reference TRBV28 and TRBJ2-7, the complete variable domain reads DVKVTQSSRYLVKRTGEKVFLECVQDMDHENMFWYRQDPGLGLRLIYFSYDVKMKEKGDIPEGYSVSREKKERFSLILESASTNQTSMYLCVSGKGSGEQYFGPGTRLTVT.

This chain joins TRBV20-1 and TRBJ2-7; 9 nucleotides match TRBD2. This CDR3 has 16 residues. The germline V gene encodes CDR1 DFQATT and CDR2 SNEGSKA (reference sequence). The V and J ends lost 0 bases and 2 bases, in that order; junction bases with no gene match: 8. CDR3 DNA sequence: TGCAGTGCTAGAGATGGGGCGCGGGGGGGTACCTACGAGCAGTACTTC. The encoded protein is CSARDGARGGTYEQYF.

This clonotype was seen at least ten times. J is TRBJ2-1 and V is TRBV12-3 or TRBV12-4; D is uncertain. The CDR3 has 11 residues. V was pared by 3 bases and J by 6 bases, with 3 bases between. CDR3 loop: CASSFINEQFF. CDR3 in DNA: TGTGCCAGCAGTTTCATCAATGAGCAGTTCTTC.

CDR3 DNA sequence: TGTGCCAGCAGCTTAGGCTACTCAGAGACCCAGTACTTC. This sequence encodes CASSLGYSETQYF. The chain joins TRBV7-2 to TRBJ2-5; D gene ambiguous. The V gene's germline CDR1 is SGHTA and CDR2 FQGNSA. Trimming removed 1 base from V and 4 bases from J, with 7 bases in between. The CDR3 length is 13 residues. The full variable domain, completed using reference TRBV7-2 and TRBJ2-5, is GAGVSQSPSNKVTEKGKDVELRCDPISGHTALYWYRQSLGQGLEFLIYFQGNSAPDKSGLPSDRFSAERTGGSVSTLTIQRTQQEDSAVYLCASSLGYSETQYFGPGTRLLVL.

The J gene is TRBJ2-1, the V gene TRBV6-6; 7 bases fit TRBD2. With 0 bases clipped from V and 3 bases from J, the junction kept 14 bases outside the gene matches. CDR3 size: 19 residues. CDR1 and CDR2 (germline): MNHNY, SVGAGI (reference sequence). This CDR3 is CASSYSPGREESYYNEQFF. The CDR3 nucleotides are TGTGCCAGCAGTTACTCCCCGGGGAGGGAAGAGTCCTACTACAATGAGCAGTTCTTC.

V gene TRBV27 combines with J gene TRBJ2-1, with 7 bases identical to TRBD1. The CDR3 totals 15 residues. Trimming took 4 bases from V and 2 from J; bases not matched to a gene: 5. The germline V gene has CDR1 MNHEY and CDR2 SMNVEV (reference sequence). Here the CDR3 reads CASSWTGTAYNEQFF. The DNA for the CDR3 is TGTGCCAGCAGTTGGACCGGGACAGCCTACAATGAGCAGTTCTTC.

The chain employs TRBV15 and TRBJ2-1, with 12 nucleotides matching TRBD1. Losses at the gene ends were 1 base for V and 4 bases for J; bases not matched to a gene: 2. Germline V gene lookup returns CDR1 LNHNV and CDR2 YYDKDF (reference sequence). The CDR3 totals 16 residues. The DNA for the CDR3 is TGTGCCACCAGCAGAGGGGACAGGGGGCTATACAATGAGCAGTTCTTC. Translation: CATSRGDRGLYNEQFF.

This sequence joins TRBV20-1 and TRBJ2-3; D gene unclear. V was pared by 3 bases and J by 1 base, with 14 bases between. The CDR3 has 15 residues. CDR1 DFQATT and CDR2 SNEGSKA come from the germline V gene (reference sequence). The CDR3 DNA sequence: TGCAGTGCTAGTCCCGGGTCAGGACGCACAGATACGCAGTATTTT. Protein product: CSASPGSGRTDTQYF.

There are a few counts of this clonotype. The chain is built from TRBV15 and TRBJ2-5, with unresolved D. This CDR3 has 11 amino acids. The V end was cut by 5 bases, the J end by 7 bases, with 8 bases between. Germline V gene sequence: CDR1 LNHNV, CDR2 YYDKDF (reference sequence). Here the CDR3 DNA reads TGTGCCACCAGCGGTCCTGGGACCCAGTACTTC. This encodes CATSGPGTQYF.

This clonotype was observed a few times. The rearrangement joins TRBV29-1 to TRBJ2-1; maybe TRBD1 (6 bases). Trimming took off 1 base at V and 5 bases at J, with 9 bases between the two ends. There are 13 residues in the CDR3. CDR1 is SQVTM and CDR2 is ANQGSEA in the germline V gene. The chain's CDR3 is CSVEGNRDNEQFF. As DNA, the CDR3 is TGCAGCGTTGAAGGGAACAGGGACAATGAGCAGTTCTTC.

This clonotype was counted at least ten times. The chain recombines TRBV5-1 with TRBJ1-6; D unclear. Germline-derived CDR1 and CDR2 are SGHRS and YFSETQ. V gave up 3 bases and J gave up 3 bases, with 13 bases separating them. This CDR3 has 16 amino acids. CDR3 DNA sequence: TGCGCCAGCAGCTCCTCTCCGGGGTTCTATAATTCACCCCTCCACTTT. Its protein product is CASSSSPGFYNSPLHF.

This clonotype was seen only a few times. This chain connects TRBV15 to TRBJ2-7, with 11 bases that match TRBD1. The V gene's germline CDR1 is LNHNV and CDR2 YYDKDF (reference sequence). V was clipped by 3 bases and J by 6 bases; unmatched bases: 4. The CDR3 extends over 14 amino acids. CDR3 protein: CATSSWDRGGEQYF. In DNA form, the CDR3 reads TGTGCCACCAGCAGTTGGGACAGGGGGGGCGAGCAGTACTTC.